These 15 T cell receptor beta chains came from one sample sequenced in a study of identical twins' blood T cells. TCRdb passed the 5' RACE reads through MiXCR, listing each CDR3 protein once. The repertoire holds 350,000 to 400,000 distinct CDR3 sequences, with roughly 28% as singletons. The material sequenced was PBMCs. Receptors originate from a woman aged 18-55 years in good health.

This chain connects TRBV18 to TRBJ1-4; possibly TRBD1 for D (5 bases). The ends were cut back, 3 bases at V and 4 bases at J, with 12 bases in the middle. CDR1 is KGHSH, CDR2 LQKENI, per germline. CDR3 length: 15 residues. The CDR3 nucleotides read TGTGCCAGCTCACCTCCGCGACAGTTTAATGAAAAACTGTTTTTT. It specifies CASSPPRQFNEKLFF.

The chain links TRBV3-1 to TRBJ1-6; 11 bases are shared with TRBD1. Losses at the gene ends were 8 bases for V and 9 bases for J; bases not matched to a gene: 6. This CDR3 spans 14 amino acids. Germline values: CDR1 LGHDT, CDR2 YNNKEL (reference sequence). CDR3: CASARGQGGSPLHF. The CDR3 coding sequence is TGTGCCAGCGCAAGGGGACAGGGGGGTTCACCCCTCCACTTT.

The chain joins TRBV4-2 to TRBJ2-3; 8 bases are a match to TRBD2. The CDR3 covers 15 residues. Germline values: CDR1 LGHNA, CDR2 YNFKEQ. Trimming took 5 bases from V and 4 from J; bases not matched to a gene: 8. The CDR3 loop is CASSFGSGSADTQYF. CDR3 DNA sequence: TGTGCCAGCAGCTTTGGAAGCGGGAGCGCAGATACGCAGTATTTT.

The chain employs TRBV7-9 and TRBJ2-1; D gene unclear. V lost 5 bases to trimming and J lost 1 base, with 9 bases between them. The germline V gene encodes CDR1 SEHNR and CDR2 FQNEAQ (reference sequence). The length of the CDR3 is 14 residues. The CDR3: CASSLGWSYNEQFF. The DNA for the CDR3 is TGTGCCAGCAGCCTAGGTTGGTCCTACAATGAGCAGTTCTTC.

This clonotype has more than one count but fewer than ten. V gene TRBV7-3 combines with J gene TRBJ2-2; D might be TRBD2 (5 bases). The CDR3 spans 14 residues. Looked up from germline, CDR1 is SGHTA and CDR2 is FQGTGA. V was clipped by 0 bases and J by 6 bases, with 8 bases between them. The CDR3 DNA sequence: TGTGCCAGCAGCTTAACTAGGGAGTCCGGGGAGCTGTTTTTT. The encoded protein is CASSLTRESGELFF.

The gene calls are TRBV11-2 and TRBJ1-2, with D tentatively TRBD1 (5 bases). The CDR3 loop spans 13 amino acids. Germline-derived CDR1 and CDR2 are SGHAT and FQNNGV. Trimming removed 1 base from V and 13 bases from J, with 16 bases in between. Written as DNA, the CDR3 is TGTGCCAGCAGCTTAGGGGGGAGTACGCGCTTCACCTTC. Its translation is CASSLGGSTRFTF.

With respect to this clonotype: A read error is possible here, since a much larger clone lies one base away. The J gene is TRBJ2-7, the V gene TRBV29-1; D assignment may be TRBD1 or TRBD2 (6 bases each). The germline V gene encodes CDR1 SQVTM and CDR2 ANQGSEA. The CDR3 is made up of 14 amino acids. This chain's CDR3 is CSVEFRGLSYEQCF. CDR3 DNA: TGCAGCGTTGAGTTCCGGGGGCTGTCCTACGAGCAGTGCTTC.

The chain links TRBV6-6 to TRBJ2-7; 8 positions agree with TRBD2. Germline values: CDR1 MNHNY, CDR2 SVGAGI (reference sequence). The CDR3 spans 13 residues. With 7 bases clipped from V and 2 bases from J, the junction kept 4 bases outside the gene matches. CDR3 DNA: TGTGCCAGCAAGCGGGAGTCGCCCTACGAGCAGTACTTC. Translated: CASKRESPYEQYF.

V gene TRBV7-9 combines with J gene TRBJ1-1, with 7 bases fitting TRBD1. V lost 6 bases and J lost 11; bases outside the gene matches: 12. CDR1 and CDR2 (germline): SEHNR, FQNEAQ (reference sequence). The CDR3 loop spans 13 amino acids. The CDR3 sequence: CASSSPSSDRAFF. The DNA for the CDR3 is TGTGCCAGCAGTTCCCCCTCCTCGGACAGGGCTTTCTTT.

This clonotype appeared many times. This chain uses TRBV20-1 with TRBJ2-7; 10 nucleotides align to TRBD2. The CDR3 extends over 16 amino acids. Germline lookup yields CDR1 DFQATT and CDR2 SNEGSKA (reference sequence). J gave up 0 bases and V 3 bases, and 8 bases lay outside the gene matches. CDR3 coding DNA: TGCAGTGCTAGTGGTAGCGGGGGGATATACTCCTACGAGCAGTACTTC. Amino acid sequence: CSASGSGGIYSYEQYF.

The CDR3 reads CASSVGGQATDTQYF. The CDR3 DNA reads TGTGCCAGCAGCGTAGGGGGACAGGCCACAGATACGCAGTATTTT. The V and J genes are TRBV9 and TRBJ2-3; 8 bases align to TRBD1. This CDR3 spans 15 amino acids. V lost 0 bases, J lost 2 bases, and 2 bases stayed unmatched. CDR1 and CDR2 from the germline V gene are SGDLS and YYNGEE.

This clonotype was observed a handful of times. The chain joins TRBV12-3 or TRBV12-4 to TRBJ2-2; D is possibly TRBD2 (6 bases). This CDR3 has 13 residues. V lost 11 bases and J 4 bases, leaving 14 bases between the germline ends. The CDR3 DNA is TGTGCCGACCTCGGGGGTAGCACCGGGGAGCTGTTTTTT. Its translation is CADLGGSTGELFF.

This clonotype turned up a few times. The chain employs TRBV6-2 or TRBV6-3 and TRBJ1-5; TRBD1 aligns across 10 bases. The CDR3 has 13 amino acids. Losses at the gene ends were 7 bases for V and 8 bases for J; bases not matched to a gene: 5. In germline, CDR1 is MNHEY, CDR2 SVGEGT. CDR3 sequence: CASKDRGGEPQHF. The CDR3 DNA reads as TGTGCCAGCAAGGACAGGGGGGGTGAGCCCCAGCATTTT.

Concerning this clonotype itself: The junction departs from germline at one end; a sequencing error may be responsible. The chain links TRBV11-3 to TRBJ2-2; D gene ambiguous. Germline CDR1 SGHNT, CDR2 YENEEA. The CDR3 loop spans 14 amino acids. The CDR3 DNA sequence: TGTGCCGGCAGCTTAGTTGCCGCCACCGGGGAGCTGTTTTTT. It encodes CAGSLVAATGELFF.

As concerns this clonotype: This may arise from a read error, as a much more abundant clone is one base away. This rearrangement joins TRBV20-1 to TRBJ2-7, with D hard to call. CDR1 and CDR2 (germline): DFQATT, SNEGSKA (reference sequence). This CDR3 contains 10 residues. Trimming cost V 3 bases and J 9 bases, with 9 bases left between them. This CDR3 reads CSARKRVQYF. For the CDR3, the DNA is TGCAGTGCTAGGAAGCGCGTGCAGTACTTC.